This TCR beta chain was recorded in a study of blood T cell repertoires in COVID-19. Overall study: The United States, Italy and Spain provided the acute and convalescent COVID-19 samples. PBMCs, B-cell-depleted T cells, or T cells were the source of the cDNA or gDNA that made up the material.

Generated by immunoSEQ multiplex PCR, the TCRdb table keeps only in-frame clones and is missing some. The profile shows approximately 160,000 clones, around 80% of them singletons. Participants came from some 23 US areas, aged roughly 18 to 89 years. Trimming pared 3 bases from V and 1 base from J, leaving 6 bases between. The CDR3 covers 13 residues. The germline CDR1 and CDR2 sequences are LNHDA and SQIVND (reference sequence). This receptor was obtained from a woman between 50 and 59 years old in a cohort exposed to, infected with or recovered from COVID-19 (not recorded which). The V call is TRBV19, the J call TRBJ1-1; D might be TRBD1 (5 bases). Sequencing was done on a sample of PBMCs or T cells enriched from blood (not recorded which). This CDR3 is CASSMGRNTEAFF. The CDR3 DNA reads TGTGCCAGTAGTATGGGGCGGAACACTGAAGCTTTCTTT.